This entry is about one T cell receptor (beta chain). As yet, its antigen is unknown. The sample contains more than one DNA sequence encoding this CDR3. Every single donor gave one heparinised blood draw, and these averaged approximately 120 mL. This sample was taken from a study of beta chain features in type 1 diabetes. Study outcomes and limitations: A cDNA-based sequencing approach could over-represent cells with high TCR expression. Among type 1 diabetes patients, VDJ junctions had fewer insertions and more deletions.

Isolated RNA was reverse transcribed in full, so expressed TCRB transcripts were sequenced. The average output of naive, central memory and regulatory T cell samples was 3 million to 4 million reads. Some clones are missing from TCRdb's copy, which holds only in-frame ones; the method was immunoSEQ multiplex PCR. The sample lists hundreds of thousands of clones; about 71% were seen once. The V segment lost 0 bases and the J segment 1 base; nucleotides outside the gene matches: 2. The CDR3 has 14 amino acids. Germline V gene data show CDR1 as GTSNPN and CDR2 as SVGIG (reference sequence). The sample comprised naive CD4+ T cells from blood. This TCR was sampled from a man aged 30 to 39 in good health. The chain combines TRBV30 with TRBJ1-1; 7 nucleotides line up with TRBD1. The CDR3 protein is CAWSVTGTNTEAFF. CDR3 nucleotide sequence: TGTGCCTGGAGTGTGACAGGGACGAACACTGAAGCTTTCTTT.